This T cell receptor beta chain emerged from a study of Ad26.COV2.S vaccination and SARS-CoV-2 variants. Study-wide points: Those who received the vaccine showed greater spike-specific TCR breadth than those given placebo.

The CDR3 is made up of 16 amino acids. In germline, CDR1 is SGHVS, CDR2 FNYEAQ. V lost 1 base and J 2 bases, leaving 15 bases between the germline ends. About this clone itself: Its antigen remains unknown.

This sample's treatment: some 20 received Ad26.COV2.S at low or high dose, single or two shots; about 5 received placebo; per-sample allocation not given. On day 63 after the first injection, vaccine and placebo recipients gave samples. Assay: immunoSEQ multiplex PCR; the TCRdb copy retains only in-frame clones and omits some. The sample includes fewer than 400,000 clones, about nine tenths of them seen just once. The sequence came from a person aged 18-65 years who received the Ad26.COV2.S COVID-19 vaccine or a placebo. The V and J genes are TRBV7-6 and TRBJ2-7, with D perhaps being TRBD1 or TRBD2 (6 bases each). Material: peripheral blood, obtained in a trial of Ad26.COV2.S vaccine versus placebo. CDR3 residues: CASSLVETGRTYEQYF. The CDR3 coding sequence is TGTGCCAGCAGCTTAGTAGAAACAGGGAGGACCTACGAGCAGTACTTC.